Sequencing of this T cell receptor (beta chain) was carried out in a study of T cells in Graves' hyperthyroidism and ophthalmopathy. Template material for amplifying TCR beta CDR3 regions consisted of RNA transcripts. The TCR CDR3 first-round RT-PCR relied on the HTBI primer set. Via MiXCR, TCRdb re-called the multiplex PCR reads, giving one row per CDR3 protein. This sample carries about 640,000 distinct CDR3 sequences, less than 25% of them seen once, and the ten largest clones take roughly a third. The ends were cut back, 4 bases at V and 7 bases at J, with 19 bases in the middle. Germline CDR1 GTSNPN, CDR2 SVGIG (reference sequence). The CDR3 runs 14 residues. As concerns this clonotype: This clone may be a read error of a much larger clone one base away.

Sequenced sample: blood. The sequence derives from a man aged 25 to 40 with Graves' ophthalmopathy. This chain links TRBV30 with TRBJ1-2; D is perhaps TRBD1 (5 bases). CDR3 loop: CAWTRDSTGCGYTF. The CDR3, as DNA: TGTGCCTGGACCCGGGACTCTACTGGCTGTGGCTACACCTTC.